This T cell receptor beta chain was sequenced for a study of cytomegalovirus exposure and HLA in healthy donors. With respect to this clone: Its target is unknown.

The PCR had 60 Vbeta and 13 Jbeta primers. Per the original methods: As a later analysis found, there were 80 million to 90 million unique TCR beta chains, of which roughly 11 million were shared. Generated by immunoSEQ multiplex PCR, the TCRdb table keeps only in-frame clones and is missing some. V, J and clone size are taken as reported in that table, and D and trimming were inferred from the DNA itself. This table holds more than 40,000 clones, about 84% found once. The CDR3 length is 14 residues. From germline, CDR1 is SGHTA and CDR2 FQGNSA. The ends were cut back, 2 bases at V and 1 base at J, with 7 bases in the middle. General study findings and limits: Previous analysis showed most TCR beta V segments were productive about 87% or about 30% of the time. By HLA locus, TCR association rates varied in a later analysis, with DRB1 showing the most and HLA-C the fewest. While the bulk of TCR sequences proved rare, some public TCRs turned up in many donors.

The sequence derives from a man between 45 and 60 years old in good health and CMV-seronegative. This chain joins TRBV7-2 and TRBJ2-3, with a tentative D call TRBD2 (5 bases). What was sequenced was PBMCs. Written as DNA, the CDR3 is TGTGCCAGCAGCTTATCGCGGGGCACAGATACGCAGTATTTT. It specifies CASSLSRGTDTQYF.